This T cell receptor (beta chain) was documented in a study of blood T cells in healthy people across ages. Primers used in a second PCR of roughly 6 to 11 cycles were a sample-barcoded 5' primer and a J-beta primer mix. MiXCR was run by TCRdb on the 5' RACE reads, yielding one entry per CDR3 protein. The data contain some 290,000 distinct CDR3 sequences, roughly 26% of them seen just once; the ten biggest clones take up around 29%. Of note for this clonotype: Its specificity is unknown.

In germline, CDR1 is MNHEY, CDR2 SVGAGI. Deletions cut 0 bases from V and 0 bases from J, with 9 bases between. This CDR3 spans 17 amino acids. Overall study findings and caveats: Investigators treated diversity estimates from one million T cells as underestimates.

Each donor was a healthy Caucasian individual from Russia, aged roughly 6 to 95. Peripheral blood samples of around 9.3 milliliters were drawn from each donor. Per sample, extraction of total RNA gave at least 5.5 micrograms in every case. This clonotype originated in a woman between 65 and 79 years old in good health. The rearrangement links TRBV6-5 to TRBJ2-6, with D uncertain. Sequencing was done on a sample of blood. The CDR3 region is CASSYSDLLSGANVLTF. CDR3 nucleotides: TGTGCCAGCAGTTACTCGGACCTCCTCTCTGGGGCCAACGTCCTGACTTTC.